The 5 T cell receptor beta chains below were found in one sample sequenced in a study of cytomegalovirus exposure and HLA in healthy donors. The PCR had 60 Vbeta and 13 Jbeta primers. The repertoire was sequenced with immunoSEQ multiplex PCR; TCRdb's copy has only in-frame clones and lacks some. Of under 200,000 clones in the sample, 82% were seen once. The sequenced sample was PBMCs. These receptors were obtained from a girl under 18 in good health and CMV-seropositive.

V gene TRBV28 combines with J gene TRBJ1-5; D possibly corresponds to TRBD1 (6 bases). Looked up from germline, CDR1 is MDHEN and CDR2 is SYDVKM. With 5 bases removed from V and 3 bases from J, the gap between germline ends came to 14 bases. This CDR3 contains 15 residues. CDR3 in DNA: TGTGCCAGCAGTCCCGACGACAGGATCAATCAGCCCCAGCATTTT. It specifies CASSPDDRINQPQHF.

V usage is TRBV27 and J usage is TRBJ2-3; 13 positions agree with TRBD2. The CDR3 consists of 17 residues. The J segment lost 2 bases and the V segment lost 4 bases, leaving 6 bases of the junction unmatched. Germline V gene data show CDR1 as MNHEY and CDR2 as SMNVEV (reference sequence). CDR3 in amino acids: CASSSWGLAGTTDTQYF. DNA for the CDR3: TGTGCCAGCAGTTCATGGGGACTAGCGGGGACCACAGATACGCAGTATTTT.

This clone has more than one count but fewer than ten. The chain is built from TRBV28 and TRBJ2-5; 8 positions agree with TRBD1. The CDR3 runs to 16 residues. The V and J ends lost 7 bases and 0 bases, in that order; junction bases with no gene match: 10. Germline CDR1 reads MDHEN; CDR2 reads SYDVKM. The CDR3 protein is CASTPVGRGHQETQYF. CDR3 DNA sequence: TGTGCCAGCACTCCAGTAGGCAGGGGGCACCAAGAGACCCAGTACTTC. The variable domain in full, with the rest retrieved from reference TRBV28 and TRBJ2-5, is DVKVTQSSRYLVKRTGEKVFLECVQDMDHENMFWYRQDPGLGLRLIYFSYDVKMKEKGDIPEGYSVSREKKERFSLILESASTNQTSMYLCASTPVGRGHQETQYFGPGTRLLVL.

This CDR3 is CASSPFGDTQYF. DNA of the CDR3: TGTGCCAGCTCACCGTTCGGGGATACGCAGTATTTT. The chain has TRBV18 and TRBJ2-3; D is uncertain. CDR3 length equals 12 residues. Deletions cut 3 bases from V and 6 bases from J, with 7 bases between. Germline V gene data show CDR1 as KGHSH and CDR2 as LQKENI.

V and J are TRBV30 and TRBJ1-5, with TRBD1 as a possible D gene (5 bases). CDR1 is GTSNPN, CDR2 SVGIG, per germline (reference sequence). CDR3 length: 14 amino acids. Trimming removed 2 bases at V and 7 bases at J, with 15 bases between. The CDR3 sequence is CAWSKGRVAQPQHF. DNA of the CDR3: TGTGCCTGGAGTAAAGGCAGGGTGGCGCAGCCCCAGCATTTT.